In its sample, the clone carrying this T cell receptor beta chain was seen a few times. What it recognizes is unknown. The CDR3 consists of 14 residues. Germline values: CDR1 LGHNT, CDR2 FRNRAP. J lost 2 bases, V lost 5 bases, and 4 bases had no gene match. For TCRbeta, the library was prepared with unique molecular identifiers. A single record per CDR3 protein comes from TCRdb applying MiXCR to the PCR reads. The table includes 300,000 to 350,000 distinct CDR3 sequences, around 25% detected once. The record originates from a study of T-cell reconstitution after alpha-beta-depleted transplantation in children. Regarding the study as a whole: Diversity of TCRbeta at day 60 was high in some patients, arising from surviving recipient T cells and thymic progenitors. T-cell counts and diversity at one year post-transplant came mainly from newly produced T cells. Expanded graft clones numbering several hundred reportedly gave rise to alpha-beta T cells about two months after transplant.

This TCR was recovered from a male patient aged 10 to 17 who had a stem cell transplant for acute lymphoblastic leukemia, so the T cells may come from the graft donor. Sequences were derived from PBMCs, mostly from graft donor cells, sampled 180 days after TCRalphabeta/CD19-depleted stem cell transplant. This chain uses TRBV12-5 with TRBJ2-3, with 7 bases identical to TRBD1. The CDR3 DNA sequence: TGTGCTAGTGGTAGGGACAGCCACACAGATACGCAGTATTTT. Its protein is CASGRDSHTDTQYF.